Below, 12 T cell receptor beta chains from the same sample are listed, as sequenced in a study of breast tumors, draining lymph nodes, adjacent tissues (dated by TCRdb to about 2016). Lymph node samples came from the axillary draining lymph nodes of breast cancer patients. Libraries were prepared through multiplex PCR. For sequencing, an Illumina HiSeq 2000 was employed. Starting from the raw public reads, TCRdb applied fastp trimming at Q25, assembled clones with MiXCR and retained in-frame beta chains. Rows merge per CDR3 protein into single entries with the most common DNA and genes. This sample has over 150,000 distinct CDR3 sequences in its table, and approximately 33% of those were observed once. The top ten hold over 4% of the sample. The specimen sequenced was axillary lymph node tissue. These receptors were taken from a female donor with breast cancer. Some clones in this sample may be carry-over from other donors' samples.

Comment on this clonotype: A much larger clone lies one base from this, so it may be a read error. The chain joins TRBV12-3 or TRBV12-4 to TRBJ2-3; no clear D gene. The CDR3 contains 13 residues. V was cut by 3 bases and J by 8 bases, with 12 bases left in between. The CDR3 coding sequence is TGTGCCAGCAGTTTCGCCCTCGACGTTACGCAGTATTTT. This codes for CASSFALDVTQYF.

This clonotype was found a few times. The rearrangement uses TRBV28 and TRBJ2-5; D ambiguous. Per germline, CDR1 MDHEN and CDR2 SYDVKM. The CDR3 spans 14 residues. The ends were cut back, 11 bases at V and 5 bases at J, with 21 bases in the middle. CDR3 loop: CASTRTRLEETQYF. The CDR3 DNA reads TGTGCCTCCACACGGACCCGGCTAGAGGAGACCCAGTACTTC. Supplemented by reference TRBV28 and TRBJ2-5, the full variable domain reads DVKVTQSSRYLVKRTGEKVFLECVQDMDHENMFWYRQDPGLGLRLIYFSYDVKMKEKGDIPEGYSVSREKKERFSLILESASTNQTSMYLCASTRTRLEETQYFGPGTRLLVL.

This clonotype has ten or more counts. This chain uses TRBV6-6 with TRBJ2-1; 11 nucleotides align to TRBD2. Germline assignment: CDR1 MNHNY and CDR2 SVGAGI (reference sequence). The CDR3 extends over 16 amino acids. J gave up 5 bases and V 6 bases, and 9 bases lay outside the gene matches. CDR3 sequence: CASSQNLAGGNNEQFF. The CDR3 nucleotides are TGTGCCAGCAGCCAGAATTTAGCGGGAGGGAACAATGAGCAGTTCTTC.

In the case of this clonotype: Just one base apart from a much larger clone, this may be a read error. The J gene is TRBJ2-7, the V gene TRBV11-2; a weak D match, TRBD1 (5 bases). Germline-derived CDR1 and CDR2 are SGHAT and FQNNGV. V was pared by 1 base and J by 7 bases, with 11 bases between. The CDR3 has 13 residues. CDR3 sequence (DNA): TGTGCCAGCAGCTTAGTCAGGGCGGCGGAGCAGTACTTC. This sequence encodes CASSLVRAAEQYF.

This chain connects TRBV5-1 to TRBJ1-3; D call uncertain. The CDR3 is 14 residues long. From germline, CDR1 is SGHRS and CDR2 YFSETQ. V gave up 5 bases and J gave up 1 base, with 10 bases separating them. As DNA, the CDR3 is TGCGCCAGCAGTCGAGCGGGGTCTGGAAACACCATATATTTT. Amino acids: CASSRAGSGNTIYF.

This clonotype was seen at least ten times. The chain combines TRBV5-1 with TRBJ2-7, with TRBD1 identical over 9 bases. V was pared by 4 bases and J by 7 bases, with 6 bases of the junction left unmatched. The germline V gene has CDR1 SGHRS and CDR2 YFSETQ. The CDR3 length is 13 residues. DNA of the CDR3: TGCGCCAGCAGCGCCACAGGGGGCGCAGAGCAGTACTTC. This encodes CASSATGGAEQYF.

As to this clonotype: This may be a read error: a much more frequent sequence differs by one nucleotide. The chain carries TRBV11-2 and TRBJ2-3; 8 positions agree with TRBD1. This CDR3 contains 12 residues. The V gene's germline CDR1 is SGHAT and CDR2 FQNNGV. V was clipped by 5 bases and J by 12 bases; unmatched bases: 7. CDR3: CASSQGAAPQYF. The DNA for the CDR3 is TGTGCCAGCAGCCAGGGGGCGGCCCCTCAGTATTTT.

This clonotype was picked up many times. The chain is built from TRBV20-1 and TRBJ2-1, with a tentative D call TRBD2 (6 bases). The germline V gene encodes CDR1 DFQATT and CDR2 SNEGSKA (reference sequence). The CDR3 has 14 amino acids. The V end lost 6 bases, the J end lost 6 bases, and 18 bases lay between the germline ends. CDR3 residues: CSALRDSTRNEQFF. The CDR3 coding sequence is TGCAGTGCCCTCCGGGACTCGACCCGCAATGAGCAGTTCTTC.

In regard to this clonotype: A much larger clone lies a single base off, so this may be a read error. Here the CDR3 reads CASSHGILSTDTQYF. As DNA, the CDR3 is TGTGCCAGCAGTCACGGAATACTTAGCACAGATACGCAGTATTTT. The chain is built from TRBV6-4 and TRBJ2-3; D gene ambiguous. Per the germline V gene, CDR1 is MRHNA and CDR2 is SNTAGT. The CDR3 loop spans 15 amino acids. The V end was cut by 5 bases, the J end by 0 bases, with 12 bases between.

This clonotype was observed many times. This CDR3 reads CASSIWGRMRNTGELFF. The CDR3 nucleotides are TGTGCCAGTAGTATTTGGGGGAGGATGCGGAACACCGGGGAGCTGTTTTTT. The gene calls are TRBV19 and TRBJ2-2; D is perhaps TRBD2 (6 bases). V was clipped by 3 bases and J by 1 base, with 15 bases between them. The CDR3 is made up of 17 amino acids. The germline V gene encodes CDR1 LNHDA and CDR2 SQIVND (reference sequence).

To note about this clonotype: No DNA is shown, since the ends of the CDR3 on it are uncertain; the CDR3 is the one TCRdb lists. This chain joins TRBV29-1 and TRBJ1-5; the D call of TRBD1 is as the table states it, not checked on the DNA. From germline, CDR1 is SQVTM and CDR2 ANQGSEA. The CDR3 contains 21 residues when both ends are counted. The CDR3 loop is CSVPAGGSAFFGQGTGQPQHF.

The rearrangement uses TRBV7-9 and TRBJ2-1; 11 bases agree with TRBD2. TRBJ2-7 matches the DNA end more closely, so the J call is doubtful. The length of the CDR3 is 15 residues. CDR1 SEHNR and CDR2 FQNEAQ come from the germline V gene (reference sequence). The CDR3 reads CASSRLAGGAYEQYF. In DNA form, the CDR3 reads TGTGCCAGCAGCCGCCTAGCGGGGGGAGCCTACGAGCAGTACTTC.